This TCR beta chain was recorded in a study of blood T cell repertoires in COVID-19. Overall study context: Acute-phase and convalescent COVID-19 samples originated in the United States, Italy and Spain. T cells, B-cell-depleted T cells, or PBMCs provided the cDNA or gDNA that served as material.

Original data processing: How many nucleated cells were present was estimated from reference gene primer amplification. Clones were sequenced by immunoSEQ multiplex PCR, and TCRdb holds only the in-frame ones, with some missing. The DNA gave D and trimming, while V, J and clone size come from that table. The sample holds a few hundred thousand clones; 89% are singletons and the top ten take around 10%. Seattle participants joined during active infection and were tracked over time. The CDR3 contains 18 residues. The J gene is TRBJ1-1, the V gene TRBV21-1; the table's TRBD1 call for D was not verified on the DNA. TRBV21-1 is annotated as a pseudogene. The sequencing sample was made of peripheral blood. This receptor was obtained from a woman aged 25 to 39 with COVID-19, enrolled during active disease. DNA for the CDR3: TGTGCCAGCAGCAAAGACGGGGGACAGCTACCCTTGAACACTGAAGCTTTCTTT. It encodes CASSKDGGQLPLNTEAFF.